The 11 T cell receptor beta chains presented below share a single source sample, sequenced in a study of cytomegalovirus exposure and HLA in healthy donors. TCRdb keeps only in-frame clones here, not all; method: immunoSEQ multiplex PCR. Here the sample spans hundreds of thousands of clones, about 90% being singletons. The sample comprised PBMCs. These receptors all come from a young man in good health and CMV-seropositive.

This clone was detected only a few times. The genes are TRBV2 and TRBJ1-2; weak D call: TRBD1 (5 bases). Trimming removed 5 bases at V and 8 bases at J, with 12 bases between. Germline CDR1 is SNHLY and CDR2 is FYNNEI. CDR3 length equals 12 residues. CDR3 nucleotide sequence: TGTGCCAGCAGTCTCGACAGAGAGGGCTACACCTTC. It yields the protein CASSLDREGYTF. The full variable domain, with the rest looked up from reference TRBV2 and TRBJ1-2, is EPEVTQTPSHQVTQMGQEVILRCVPISNHLYFYWYRQILGQKVEFLVSFYNNEISEKSEIFDDQFSVERPDGSNFTLKIRSTKLEDSAMYFCASSLDREGYTFGSGTRLTVV.

This rearrangement joins TRBV18 to TRBJ2-7; weak D call: TRBD2 (6 bases). Germline V gene sequence: CDR1 KGHSH, CDR2 LQKENI. This CDR3 has 16 amino acids. The germline V and J ends were trimmed by 5 bases and 2 bases, with 19 bases remaining between them. The CDR3: CASSDGGGRSPYEQYF. CDR3 nucleotides: TGTGCCAGCTCAGACGGTGGAGGGAGAAGCCCCTACGAGCAGTACTTC. Filled out from reference TRBV18 and TRBJ2-7, the complete variable domain reads NAGVMQNPRHLVRRRGQEARLRCSPMKGHSHVYWYRQLPEEGLKFMVYLQKENIIDESGMPKERFSAEFPKEGPSILRIQQVVRGDSAAYFCASSDGGGRSPYEQYFGPGTRLTVT.

V gene TRBV27 combines with J gene TRBJ2-7, with 8 positions matching TRBD2. Germline CDR1 is MNHEY and CDR2 is SMNVEV (reference sequence). The CDR3 totals 23 residues. J was trimmed by 2 bases and V by 5 bases; bases with no gene match: 32. DNA for the CDR3: TGTGCCAGCAGTCGATCCCCACCAGCAGTTTATGCTGCTAGCGGGTGGGGGACCTACGAGCAGTACTTC. Encoded protein: CASSRSPPAVYAASGWGTYEQYF.

The chain combines TRBV19 with TRBJ2-1, with 8 bases that match TRBD1. This CDR3 region has 15 residues. V lost 5 bases and J lost 2; bases outside the gene matches: 5. The germline V gene has CDR1 LNHDA and CDR2 SQIVND (reference sequence). CDR3 nucleotide sequence: TGTGCCAGTAGTTTTCGACAGGGGCCCTACAATGAGCAGTTCTTC. Translating it yields CASSFRQGPYNEQFF.

V usage is TRBV18 and J usage is TRBJ1-2, with TRBD1 identical over 8 bases. This CDR3 has 18 amino acids. CDR1 and CDR2 from the germline V gene are KGHSH and LQKENI. V trimming: 6 bases; J trimming: 0 bases; junction bases outside the gene matches: 15. In DNA form, the CDR3 reads TGTGCCAGCTCGACGACAGGGGCTCCAAGAGTTACTAACTATGGCTACACCTTC. This translates into CASSTTGAPRVTNYGYTF.

The V call is TRBV11-2, the J call TRBJ2-1; D might be TRBD2 (5 bases). CDR3 length: 11 residues. The germline CDR1 and CDR2 sequences are SGHAT and FQNNGV. Trimming left V 5 bases short and J 12 bases short, with 11 bases between. DNA of the CDR3: TGTGCCAGCAGCGCTGACTATCGGCAGTTCTTC. Protein sequence: CASSADYRQFF.

Written as DNA, the CDR3 is TGTGCCAGCAGTTTAACATCGAACACTGAAGCTTTCTTT. It specifies CASSLTSNTEAFF. This chain connects TRBV27 to TRBJ1-1; no clear D gene. Germline lookup yields CDR1 MNHEY and CDR2 SMNVEV (reference sequence). V was trimmed by 2 bases and J by 1 base, leaving 5 bases between them. The CDR3 runs 13 residues.

In its sample, this clone ranks as medium-sized. The same CDR3 is also encoded by other DNA sequences in this sample. The CDR3 bases are TGTGCCAGCAGCCGACTAGCGGGACCCAATGAGCAGTTCTTC. Translating it yields CASSRLAGPNEQFF. J is TRBJ2-1 and V is TRBV7-3; 11 bases match TRBD2. The trim removed 5 bases at V and 6 bases at J, leaving 3 bases unmatched. Germline V lookup: CDR1 SGHTA, CDR2 FQGTGA. CDR3 length: 14 residues.

The gene calls are TRBV5-4 and TRBJ1-1; D call uncertain. Germline V gene sequence: CDR1 SGHNT, CDR2 YYREEE (reference sequence). Trimming shortened V by 0 bases and J by 4 bases, and 4 bases separated the two germline ends. This CDR3 is 12 amino acids long. Written as DNA, the CDR3 is TGTGCCAGCAGCTTGGCCGCCACTGAAGCTTTCTTT. Translation: CASSLAATEAFF.

This chain links TRBV5-1 with TRBJ2-7, with TRBD2 matching 12 bases. Per the germline V gene, CDR1 is SGHRS and CDR2 is YFSETQ. Trimming took 1 base from V and 6 from J; bases not matched to a gene: 8. This CDR3 spans 16 amino acids. The CDR3, as DNA: TGCGCCAGCAGCTTGAGCCTAGCGGGAGGGCCGACCGAGCAGTACTTC. Translation: CASSLSLAGGPTEQYF. The full variable domain, with the rest looked up from reference TRBV5-1 and TRBJ2-7, is KAGVTQTPRYLIKTRGQQVTLSCSPISGHRSVSWYQQTPGQGLQFLFEYFSETQRNKGNFPGRFSGRQFSNSRSEMNVSTLELGDSALYLCASSLSLAGGPTEQYFGPGTRLTVT.

The V gene is TRBV6-4, the J gene TRBJ1-2, with D hard to call. The ends were cut back, 3 bases at V and 3 bases at J, with 11 bases in the middle. The CDR3 is 14 amino acids. Germline CDR1 is MRHNA and CDR2 is SNTAGT. In DNA, the CDR3 is TGTGCCAGCAGTGAGAGCATTGTGGACTATGGCTACACCTTC. Translating it yields CASSESIVDYGYTF.